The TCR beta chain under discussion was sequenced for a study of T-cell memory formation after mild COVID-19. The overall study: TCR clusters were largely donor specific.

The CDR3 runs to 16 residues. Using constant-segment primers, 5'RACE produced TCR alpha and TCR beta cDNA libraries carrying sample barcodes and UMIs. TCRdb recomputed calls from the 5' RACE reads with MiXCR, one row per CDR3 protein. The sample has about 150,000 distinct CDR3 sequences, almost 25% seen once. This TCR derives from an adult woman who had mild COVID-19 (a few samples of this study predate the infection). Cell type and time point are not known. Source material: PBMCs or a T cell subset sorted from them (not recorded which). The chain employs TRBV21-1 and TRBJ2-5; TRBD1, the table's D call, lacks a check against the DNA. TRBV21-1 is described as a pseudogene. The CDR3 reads CASSKRRVGGQETQYF. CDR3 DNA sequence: TGTGCCAGCAGCAAACGACGAGTGGGCGGACAAGAGACCCAGTACTTC.